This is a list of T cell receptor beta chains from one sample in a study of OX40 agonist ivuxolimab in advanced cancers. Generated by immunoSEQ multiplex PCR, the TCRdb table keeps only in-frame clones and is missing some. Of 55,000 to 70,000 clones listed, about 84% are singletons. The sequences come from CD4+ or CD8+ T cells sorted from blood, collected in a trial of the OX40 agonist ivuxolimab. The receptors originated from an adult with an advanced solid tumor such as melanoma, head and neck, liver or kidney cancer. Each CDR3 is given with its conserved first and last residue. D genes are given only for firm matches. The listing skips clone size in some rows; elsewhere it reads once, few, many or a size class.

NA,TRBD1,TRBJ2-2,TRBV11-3,CASSTGQGHTGELFF,TGTGCCAGCAGCACAGGACAGGGCCACACCGGGGAGCTGTTTTTT
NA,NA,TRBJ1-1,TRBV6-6,CASSPGRYTEAFF,TGTGCCAGCAGCCCTGGGCGGTACACTGAAGCTTTCTTT
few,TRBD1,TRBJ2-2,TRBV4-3,CASSQVTGANTGELFF,TGCGCCAGCAGCCAGGTTACAGGGGCGAACACCGGGGAGCTGTTTTTT
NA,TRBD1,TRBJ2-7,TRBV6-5,CASRRTGTEPYEQYF,TGTGCCAGCAGACGAACCGGGACAGAACCCTACGAGCAGTACTTC
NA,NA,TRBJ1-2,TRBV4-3,CASSQDYVGTHYGYTF,TGCGCCAGCAGCCAAGACTACGTCGGGACCCACTATGGCTACACCTTC
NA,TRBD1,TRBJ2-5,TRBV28,CASSHRGTGQETQYF,TGTGCCAGCAGTCACCGGGGGACAGGGCAAGAGACCCAGTACTTC
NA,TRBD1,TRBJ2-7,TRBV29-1,CSVRDRGYEQYF,TGCAGCGTGAGGGACAGGGGGTACGAGCAGTACTTC
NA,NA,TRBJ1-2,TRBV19,CASSVAGQYYGYTF,TGTGCCAGTAGTGTGGCCGGACAGTACTATGGCTACACCTTC
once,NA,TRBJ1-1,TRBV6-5,CASTARALRNTEAFF,TGTGCCAGCACTGCACGGGCACTTAGGAACACTGAAGCTTTCTTT
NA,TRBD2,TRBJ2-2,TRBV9,CASSVGAGGPGELFF,TGTGCCAGCAGCGTAGGGGCGGGGGGACCCGGGGAGCTGTTTTTT
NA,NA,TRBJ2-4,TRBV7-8,CASSSLRQNIQYF,TGTGCCAGCAGCTCCTTAAGGCAAAACATTCAGTACTTC
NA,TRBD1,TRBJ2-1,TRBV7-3,CASSEGDGDSFGTYNEQFF,TGTGCCAGCAGTGAAGGGGATGGGGACAGTTTTGGTACCTACAATGAGCAGTTCTTC
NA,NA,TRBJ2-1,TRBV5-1,CASSLSYNEQFF,TGCGCCAGCAGCTTAAGTTACAATGAGCAGTTCTTC
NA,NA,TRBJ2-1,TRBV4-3,CASSRTGTPYNEQFF,TGCGCCAGCAGCCGAACCGGGACACCCTACAATGAGCAGTTCTTC
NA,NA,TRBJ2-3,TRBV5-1,CASSLVRLEALTDTQYF,TGCGCCAGCAGCTTGGTACGACTAGAGGCCCTCACAGATACGCAGTATTTT
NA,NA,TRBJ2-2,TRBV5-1,CASSWGETGELFF,TGCGCCAGCAGCTGGGGGGAGACCGGGGAGCTGTTTTTT
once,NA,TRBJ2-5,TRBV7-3,CASSFSGTPQETQYF,TGTGCCAGCAGCTTTTCCGGGACTCCCCAAGAGACCCAGTACTTC
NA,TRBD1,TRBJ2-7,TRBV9,CASSRGTANSYEQYF,TGTGCCAGCAGTCGTGGGACAGCCAACTCCTACGAGCAGTACTTC
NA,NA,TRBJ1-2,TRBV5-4,CASSLDGVGYTF,TGTGCCAGCAGCTTGGACGGTGTTGGCTACACCTTC
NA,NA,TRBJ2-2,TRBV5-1,CASSSPRGRSRPEYTGELFF,TGCGCCAGCAGCTCGCCTAGAGGCAGGTCGAGGCCGGAATACACCGGGGAGCTGTTTTTT
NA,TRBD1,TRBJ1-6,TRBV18,CASSSPGQGKKDSPLHF,TGTGCCAGCTCTTCACCGGGACAGGGTAAAAAGGATTCGCCCCTCCACTTT
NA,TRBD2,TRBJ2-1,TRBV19,CASRSGGAYNEQFF,TGTGCCAGTAGATCGGGGGGGGCATACAATGAGCAGTTCTTC
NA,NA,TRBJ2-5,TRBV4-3,CASSQFGKLATETQYF,TGCGCCAGCAGCCAATTTGGGAAGTTAGCGACAGAGACCCAGTACTTC
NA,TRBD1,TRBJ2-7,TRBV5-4,CASSWDRYYEQYF,TGTGCCAGCAGCTGGGACAGGTACTACGAGCAGTACTTC
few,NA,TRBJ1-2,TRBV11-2,CASSLLATGNYGYTF,TGTGCCAGCAGCTTACTCGCCACGGGGAACTATGGCTACACCTTC
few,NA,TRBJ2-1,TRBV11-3,CASSLQFVPSGDEQFF,TGTGCCAGCAGCTTACAATTCGTCCCCTCCGGAGATGAGCAGTTCTTC
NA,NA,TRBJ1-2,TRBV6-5,CASSYQGTYGYTF,TGTGCCAGCAGTTATCAGGGGACCTATGGCTACACCTTC
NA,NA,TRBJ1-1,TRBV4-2,CASSQVAENTEAFF,TGTGCCAGCAGCCAAGTCGCAGAAAACACTGAAGCTTTCTTT
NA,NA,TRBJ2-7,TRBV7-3,CASSPSGTYEQYF,TGTGCCAGCAGCCCCAGCGGAACCTACGAGCAGTACTTC
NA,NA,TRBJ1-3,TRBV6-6,CASSARLNSGNTIYF,TGTGCCAGCTCTGCCAGACTGAACTCTGGAAACACCATATATTTT
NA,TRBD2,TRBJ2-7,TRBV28,CASRGTSGAYEQYF,TGTGCCAGCAGGGGAACTAGCGGGGCCTACGAGCAGTACTTC
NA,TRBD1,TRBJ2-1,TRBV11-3,CASSLGTGEVFF,TGTGCCAGCAGCTTAGGCACAGGGGAAGTCTTCTTC
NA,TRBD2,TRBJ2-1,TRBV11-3,CASSRGTSGGSEQFF,TGTGCCAGCAGCCGCGGGACTAGCGGTGGGAGTGAGCAGTTCTTC
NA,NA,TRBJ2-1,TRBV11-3,CASSLMQSYSSYNEQFF,TGTGCCAGCAGCTTGATGCAGAGCTACAGCTCCTACAATGAGCAGTTCTTC
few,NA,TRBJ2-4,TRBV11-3,CASSGPDREGVNIQYF,TGTGCCAGCAGCGGGCCCGACAGGGAGGGGGTAAACATTCAGTACTTC
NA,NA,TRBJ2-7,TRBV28,CASSQQIYEQYF,TGTGCCAGCAGTCAACAGATATACGAGCAGTACTTC
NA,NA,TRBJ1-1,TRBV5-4,CASSLGRETEAFF,TGTGCCAGCAGCTTGGGCCGGGAGACTGAAGCTTTCTTT
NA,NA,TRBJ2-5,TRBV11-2,CASSFKETQYF,TGTGCCAGCAGCTTTAAAGAGACCCAGTACTTC
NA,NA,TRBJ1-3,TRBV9,CASSRGNSGNTIYF,TGTGCCAGCAGCAGGGGCAACTCTGGAAACACCATATATTTT
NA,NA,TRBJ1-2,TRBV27,CASTGGYGYTF,TGTGCCAGCACGGGGGGGTATGGCTACACCTTC
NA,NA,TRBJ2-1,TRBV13,CASSFGLDEQFF,TGTGCCAGCAGCTTTGGTCTTGATGAGCAGTTCTTC
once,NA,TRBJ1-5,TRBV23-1,CASSERQEIDSNQPQHF,TGCGCCAGCAGTGAAAGACAGGAGATTGATAGCAATCAGCCCCAGCATTTT
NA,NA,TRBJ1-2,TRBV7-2,CASSYPGENVGYTF,TGTGCCAGCAGCTACCCAGGGGAAAACGTTGGCTACACCTTC
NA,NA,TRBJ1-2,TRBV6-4,CASSGTDGGGYTF,TGTGCCAGCAGTGGGACAGACGGCGGCGGCTACACCTTC
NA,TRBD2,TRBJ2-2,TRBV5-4,CASRTGGASGTGELFF,TGTGCCAGCAGAACCGGGGGGGCATCTGGTACCGGGGAGCTGTTTTTT
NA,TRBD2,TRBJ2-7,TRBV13,CASSPLSASGASYEQYF,TGTGCCAGCAGCCCACTATCGGCTAGCGGGGCCTCCTACGAGCAGTACTTC
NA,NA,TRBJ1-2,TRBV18,CASSPGGNYYGYTF,TGTGCCAGCTCACCCGGCGGCAATTACTATGGCTACACCTTC
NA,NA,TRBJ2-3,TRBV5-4,CASSGTGRGRSDTQYF,TGTGCCAGCAGCGGTACGGGGCGGGGGCGGTCAGATACGCAGTATTTT
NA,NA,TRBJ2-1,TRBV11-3,CASSPGGNNEQFF,TGTGCCAGCAGCCCCGGGGGAAACAATGAGCAGTTCTTC
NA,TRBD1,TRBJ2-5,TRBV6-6,CASATGEETQYF,TGTGCCAGCGCGACAGGGGAGGAGACCCAGTACTTC
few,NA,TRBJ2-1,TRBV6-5,CASNYRGGANNEQFF,TGTGCCAGCAATTACAGGGGCGGGGCCAACAATGAGCAGTTCTTC
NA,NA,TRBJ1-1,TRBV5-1,CASSQHGQDTEAFF,TGCGCCAGCAGCCAGCATGGGCAGGATACTGAAGCTTTCTTT
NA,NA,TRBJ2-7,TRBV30,CAWRAGSYEQYF,TGTGCCTGGAGAGCAGGGTCCTACGAGCAGTACTTC
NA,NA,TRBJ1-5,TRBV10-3,CAILPSTAGATQPQHF,TGTGCCATCCTACCTTCGACAGCCGGGGCTACCCAGCCCCAGCATTTT
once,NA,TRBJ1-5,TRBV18,CASSPFPSTVSDQPQHF,TGTGCCAGCTCACCTTTTCCCTCGACGGTGTCGGATCAGCCCCAGCATTTT
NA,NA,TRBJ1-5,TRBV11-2,CASSWEGKSNQPQHF,TGTGCCAGCAGCTGGGAAGGGAAAAGCAATCAGCCCCAGCATTTT
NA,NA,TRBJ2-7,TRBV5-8,CASSLASVAGDEQYF,TGTGCCAGCAGCTTGGCCTCTGTCGCAGGGGACGAGCAGTACTTC
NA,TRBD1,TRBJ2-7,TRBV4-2,CASSLGQGNYEQYF,TGTGCCAGCAGCCTGGGACAGGGGAACTACGAGCAGTACTTC